This TCR beta chain was sequenced during a study of T cell changes during pregnancy in multiple sclerosis. Only in-frame clones appear in the TCRdb table, and some are missing; sequencing was by immunoSEQ multiplex PCR. This repertoire shows about 38,000 clones, 70% to 90% found once; its top ten account for 6% to 7.5%. V shed 0 bases and J 0 bases; nucleotides not matched to a gene: 5. The CDR3 is 18 amino acids. Germline values: CDR1 LGHNA, CDR2 YNFKEQ. The sequence was obtained from a female donor with multiple sclerosis, enrolled in a pregnancy study. The chain recombines TRBV4-2 with TRBJ2-4, with 10 positions matching TRBD2. The material sequenced was CD8+ T cells from peripheral blood mononuclear cells, taken in the third trimester of pregnancy. This CDR3 reads CASSQDPSGGVAKNIQYF. The CDR3 DNA follows: TGTGCCAGCAGCCAAGATCCCAGCGGGGGGGTAGCCAAAAACATTCAGTACTTC.